The 2 T cell receptor beta chains given below trace back to one sample, sequenced in a study of primary melanoma T cells and metastatic recurrence. The repertoire was sequenced with immunoSEQ multiplex PCR; TCRdb's copy has only in-frame clones and lacks some. The data contain about 1,100 clones, 75% of them singletons. The sequencing sample was made of melanoma tumor tissue. Source of these receptors: a human donor with melanoma.

This clone was picked up a small number of times. The chain carries TRBV11-3 and TRBJ2-5; TRBD2 agrees at 14 bases. The junction had 10 bases not matched to a gene; V was cut back by 5 bases and J by 5 bases. The CDR3 runs 17 residues. The germline V gene has CDR1 SGHNT and CDR2 YENEEA. The CDR3: CASSPGTSGGLMETQYF. CDR3 in DNA: TGTGCCAGCAGCCCGGGGACTAGCGGGGGTTTGATGGAGACCCAGTACTTC. Full variable domain (outside the CDR3, taken from reference TRBV11-3 and TRBJ2-5): EAGVVQSPRYKIIEKKQPVAFWCNPISGHNTLYWYLQNLGQGPELLIRYENEEAVDDSQLPKDRFSAERLKGVDSTLKIQPAELGDSAVYLCASSPGTSGGLMETQYFGPGTRLLVL.

V is TRBV5-1 and J is TRBJ2-7; TRBD1 matches at 11 bases. Germline V CDR1 and CDR2: SGHRS, YFSETQ. The CDR3 has 14 residues. V lost 4 bases and J lost 5; bases outside the gene matches: 5. CDR3 sequence (DNA): TGCGCCAGCAGCCCCGGACAGGGGGCCCACGAGCAGTACTTC. Protein product: CASSPGQGAHEQYF.